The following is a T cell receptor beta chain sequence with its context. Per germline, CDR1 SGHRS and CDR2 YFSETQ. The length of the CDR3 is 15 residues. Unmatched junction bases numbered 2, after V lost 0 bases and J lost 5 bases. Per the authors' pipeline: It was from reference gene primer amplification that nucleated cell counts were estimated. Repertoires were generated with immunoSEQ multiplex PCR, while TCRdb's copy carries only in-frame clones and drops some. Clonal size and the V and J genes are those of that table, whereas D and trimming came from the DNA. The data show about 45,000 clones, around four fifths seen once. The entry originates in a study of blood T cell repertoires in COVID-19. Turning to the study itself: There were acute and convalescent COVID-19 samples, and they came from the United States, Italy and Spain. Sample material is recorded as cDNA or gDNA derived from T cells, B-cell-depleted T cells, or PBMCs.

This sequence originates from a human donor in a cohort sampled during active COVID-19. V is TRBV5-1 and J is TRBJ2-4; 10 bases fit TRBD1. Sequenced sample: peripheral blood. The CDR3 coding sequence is TGCGCCAGCAGCTTGGTAGGACAGGGGGAAAACATTCAGTACTTC. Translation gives CASSLVGQGENIQYF.